The text below deals with one T cell receptor (beta chain). The sample is drawn from a study of regulatory T cells in long-lasting Graves disease. Trimming took 3 bases from V and 1 from J, leaving 19 bases between them. Germline assignment: CDR1 SGHRS and CDR2 YFSETQ. The CDR3 has 17 residues. As for time point: newly diagnosed GD, antithyroid drugs for less than 3 months. Isolated PBMC RNA provided the starting material for the TCR library. Arm-PCR of CDR3 regions with iRepertoire HTBI primers generated TCR beta libraries. TCRdb fed the multiplex PCR reads into MiXCR, producing one record per CDR3 protein. The sample has under 450,000 distinct CDR3 sequences, roughly 12% seen once; the top ten hold approximately 19%. The data were also submitted as part of a second study, on T cells in Graves' hyperthyroidism and ophthalmopathy.

The sequencing used peripheral blood mononuclear cells (PBMCs), collected at new diagnosis, from a patient treated with antithyroid drugs. This clonotype was sampled from a woman aged 18-29 years with Graves disease. This chain uses TRBV5-1 with TRBJ1-1, with D maybe TRBD1 (6 bases). The CDR3, as DNA: TGCGCCAGCAGCTCCCGGGGCGGGGGCCTTGCGAACACTGAAGCTTTCTTT. Protein: CASSSRGGGLANTEAFF.